This T cell receptor (beta chain) derives from a study of cytomegalovirus exposure and HLA in healthy donors. Study details: Earlier results showed approximately 120 million unique TCR beta sequences derived from roughly 190 million T cells. Study results and limitations: Presence/absence analyses assumed roughly uniform sequencing depth across donors, which may not hold.

Though nominally healthy at sampling, donors likely had unrecorded immune exposures. J was trimmed by 2 bases and V by 0 bases; bases with no gene match: 4. Germline V gene lookup returns CDR1 SGHRS and CDR2 YFSETQ. The CDR3 sequence is 15 residues long. Primers: 60 Vbeta forward and 13 Jbeta reverse. The assay was immunoSEQ multiplex PCR, and TCRdb's table has in-frame clones only and misses some. This sample yields about 200,000 clones, of which 81% are seen a single time; about 1.7% belongs to the top ten. This clone was recorded only once. Its antigen is still unknown. The source of this sequence is a man between 18 and 35 years old in good health and CMV-seronegative. The V and J genes are TRBV5-1 and TRBJ2-7; TRBD1 matches at 8 bases. Sequenced input: PBMCs. The CDR3, as DNA: TGCGCCAGCAGCTTGGAGCAGGGGGCTACCTACGAGCAGTACTTC. Protein product: CASSLEQGATYEQYF.